The clone carrying this T cell receptor (beta chain) was observed a handful of times. This CDR3 spans 15 amino acids. Looked up from germline, CDR1 is SEHNR and CDR2 is FQNEAQ (reference sequence). The V and J ends lost 1 base and 1 base respectively, with 10 bases between them. These data belong to a study of T-cell memory formation after mild COVID-19. Overall study: There were largely donor-specific TCR clusters.

TCRdb passed the 5' RACE reads through MiXCR, listing each CDR3 protein once. The sample has 350,000 to 500,000 distinct CDR3 sequences; 20% are singletons. V is TRBV7-9 and J is TRBJ1-1; the D gene is possibly TRBD1 (6 bases). The source material was PBMCs or a T cell subset sorted from them (not recorded which). This TCR derives from an adult woman who had mild COVID-19 (a few samples of this study predate the infection). Cell type and time point are not known. CDR3 DNA sequence: TGTGCCAGCAGCTTAGTTTCAGGGGCGAACACTGAAGCTTTCTTT. Its translation is CASSLVSGANTEAFF.